Below are 5 T cell receptor beta chains sequenced from a single sample in a study of STAT5B mutations in CD4+ large granular lymphocyte leukemia. This table comes from immunoSEQ multiplex PCR, and its TCRdb copy is limited to in-frame clones, with some not included. The profile covers some 30,000 clones, with around 70% appearing a single time and approximately 0.43% taken by the ten largest. Input material: CD4+ T cells from blood buffy coats. The receptors derive from a human donor in good health.

The CDR3 DNA sequence: TGTGCCTGGAGTCGCCGACAGGGGGGGACAGATACGCAGTATTTT. Translated: CAWSRRQGGTDTQYF. This chain links TRBV30 with TRBJ2-3; 9 bases line up with TRBD1. CDR1 is GTSNPN and CDR2 is SVGIG in the germline V gene (reference sequence). V gave up 2 bases and J gave up 3 bases; unmatched junction bases: 6. This CDR3 region has 15 residues.

The chain carries TRBV6-6 and TRBJ2-7; D unresolved. The V and J ends lost 5 bases and 9 bases respectively, with 11 bases between them. This CDR3 contains 11 residues. Germline loops: CDR1 MNHNY, CDR2 SVGAGI (reference sequence). The chain's CDR3 is CASSNALGQYF. The CDR3 DNA follows: TGTGCCAGCAGTAACGCCCTTGGGCAGTACTTC.

The CDR3 DNA reads as TGCGCCAGCAGCTTGGTAGTAGCGGGCAATGAGCAGTTCTTC. Translation: CASSLVVAGNEQFF. The chain carries TRBV5-1 and TRBJ2-1; TRBD2 agrees at 7 bases. Germline loops: CDR1 SGHRS, CDR2 YFSETQ. J lost 6 bases, V lost 0 bases, and 3 bases had no gene match. There are 14 residues in the CDR3. Full variable domain (missing parts from reference TRBV5-1 and TRBJ2-1): KAGVTQTPRYLIKTRGQQVTLSCSPISGHRSVSWYQQTPGQGLQFLFEYFSETQRNKGNFPGRFSGRQFSNSRSEMNVSTLELGDSALYLCASSLVVAGNEQFFGPGTRLTVL.

This chain uses TRBV14 with TRBJ1-2; no firm D call. The CDR3 contains 13 residues. Germline V lookup: CDR1 SGHDN, CDR2 FVKESK. V lost 4 bases, J lost 5 bases, and 11 bases lay in between. CDR3: CASSPSESYGYTF. The CDR3 DNA reads as TGTGCCAGCAGCCCGAGTGAGTCATATGGCTACACCTTC.

CDR3 region: CASSPRTGELFF. For the CDR3, the DNA is TGTGCCAGCAGCCCCCGGACCGGGGAGCTGTTTTTT. The rearrangement uses TRBV7-9 and TRBJ2-2; D gene uncertain. CDR1 and CDR2 (germline): SEHNR, FQNEAQ (reference sequence). The ends were cut back, 5 bases at V and 5 bases at J, with 6 bases in the middle. This CDR3 comprises 12 residues.